The clone carrying this T cell receptor (beta chain) turned up a few times. What it binds is unknown. These data originate in a study of radiation and T cells in renal cell carcinoma. Assay used: immunoSEQ multiplex PCR; TCRdb lists only in-frame clones, some missing. Of fewer than 10,000 clones detected, about 61% appear once; the ten largest clones hold around 40%. Treatment specified: treatment-naive control, cytoreductive nephrectomy. Sequenced control tumors were from about 10 males and 4 females, median age roughly 50. Germline CDR1 and CDR2: MGHRA and YSYEKL. V shed 7 bases and J shed 10 bases, with 17 bases lying between them. The CDR3 contains 14 residues. The study, taken as a whole, reports: Dominant CDR3 motifs were more common in irradiated tumors than controls.

The clonotype originates from a woman between 65 and 79 years old with renal cell carcinoma. This chain connects TRBV4-1 to TRBJ1-6, with D possibly TRBD1 on 5 matching bases. Sequenced here: tumor tissue, sampled from a patient whose treatment was nephrectomy without radiotherapy. The CDR3 spells CASTLWQGESPLHF. The CDR3 DNA follows: TGCGCCAGCACCCTTTGGCAGGGAGAATCACCCCTCCACTTT.